The 8 T cell receptor beta chains given below trace back to one sample, sequenced in a study of shared clonotypes between healthy human individuals. Profiling relied on immunoSEQ multiplex PCR, and the TCRdb table lists in-frame clones only, not all of them. The sample lists over 2 million clones; 85% to 95% were seen once. The sample consisted of naive CD4+ T cells from PBMCs. The subset denotes: CD45RA+ positively selected. The receptors originated from a man between 18 and 35 years old in good health. Some clones in this sample may be carry-over from other donors' samples.

This clone was recorded once. The chain links TRBV2 to TRBJ2-7, with D possibly TRBD1 on 5 matching bases. CDR3 length: 11 residues. The V and J ends lost 7 bases and 6 bases respectively, with 10 bases between them. Germline lookup yields CDR1 SNHLY and CDR2 FYNNEI. Here the CDR3 reads CASTSRVEQYF. CDR3 DNA sequence: TGTGCCAGCACCAGCAGGGTCGAGCAGTACTTC. The whole variable domain, filled in from reference TRBV2 and TRBJ2-7, reads EPEVTQTPSHQVTQMGQEVILRCVPISNHLYFYWYRQILGQKVEFLVSFYNNEISEKSEIFDDQFSVERPDGSNFTLKIRSTKLEDSAMYFCASTSRVEQYFGPGTRLTVT.

The chain is built from TRBV6-5 and TRBJ2-3; 12 bases agree with TRBD1. Per the germline V gene, CDR1 is MNHEY and CDR2 is SVGAGI. The CDR3 runs to 14 residues. V lost 7 bases and J lost 5; bases outside the gene matches: 4. The CDR3 DNA sequence: TGTGCCAGCAAGGGGACAGGGGGCCTAGATACGCAGTATTTT. Translation gives CASKGTGGLDTQYF.

This clone appeared once. The V gene is TRBV28, the J gene TRBJ1-5, with 9 bases that match TRBD1. From germline, CDR1 is MDHEN and CDR2 SYDVKM. Losses at the gene ends were 5 bases for V and 5 bases for J; bases not matched to a gene: 7. The CDR3 is 15 amino acids. CDR3 sequence: CASSVTGGMDQPQHF. The CDR3 DNA reads TGTGCCAGCAGTGTAACAGGGGGCATGGATCAGCCCCAGCATTTT.

Note on this clone: Other DNA sequences in this specimen translate into the identical CDR3. This chain joins TRBV5-1 and TRBJ2-1; D possibly matches TRBD1 or TRBD2 (5 bases each). The V gene lost 2 bases and the J gene lost 5 bases, with 8 bases spanning the gap. The CDR3 has 13 amino acids. Germline V gives CDR1 SGHRS, CDR2 YFSETQ. CDR3 region: CASSFGTDNEQFF. In DNA, the CDR3 is TGCGCCAGCAGCTTTGGGACGGACAATGAGCAGTTCTTC.

This clone was observed once. Other DNA sequences in the same sample also yield this CDR3. This rearrangement joins TRBV12-5 to TRBJ2-3, with 14 nucleotides matching TRBD2. The V gene end was trimmed by 1 base and the J gene end by 3 bases; junction bases not matched to a gene: 0. This CDR3 contains 16 residues. CDR1 LGHNT and CDR2 FRNRAP come from the germline V gene. The CDR3 DNA is TGTGCTAGTGGTTTGGGACTAGCGGGAGGGACAGATACGCAGTATTTT. Protein product: CASGLGLAGGTDTQYF.

The chain couples TRBV7-2 to TRBJ1-4; D is perhaps TRBD1 (5 bases). V gave up 3 bases and J gave up 6 bases, with 23 bases separating them. The CDR3 consists of 18 residues. Germline V gene lookup returns CDR1 SGHTA and CDR2 FQGNSA. The CDR3 is CASSFRTLQRVSDEKLFF. In DNA form, the CDR3 reads TGTGCCAGCAGCTTTAGGACACTCCAGAGAGTATCCGATGAAAAACTGTTTTTT. Based on the CDR3 plus reference TRBV7-2 and TRBJ1-4, the full variable domain is GAGVSQSPSNKVTEKGKDVELRCDPISGHTALYWYRQSLGQGLEFLIYFQGNSAPDKSGLPSDRFSAERTGGSVSTLTIQRTQQEDSAVYLCASSFRTLQRVSDEKLFFGSGTQLSVL.

The genes are TRBV28 and TRBJ2-1; 8 bases map to TRBD1. CDR3 length equals 15 residues. The V and J ends lost 6 bases and 11 bases, in that order; junction bases with no gene match: 15. Germline V gene data show CDR1 as MDHEN and CDR2 as SYDVKM. The CDR3 DNA reads TGTGCCAGCAGCCGTGGACAGGGTGTCAGGTTTCAGCAGTTCTTC. It codes for CASSRGQGVRFQQFF.

The V call is TRBV5-4, the J call TRBJ1-3; D is uncertain. The germline gives CDR1 SGHNT, CDR2 YYREEE (reference sequence). The ends were cut back, 2 bases at V and 0 bases at J, with 6 bases in the middle. CDR3 length: 14 amino acids. The chain's CDR3 is CASSFPDSGNTIYF. CDR3 DNA sequence: TGTGCCAGCAGCTTCCCAGACTCTGGAAACACCATATATTTT.